This T cell receptor beta chain came from a study of cytomegalovirus exposure and HLA in healthy donors (dated by TCRdb to between 2016 and 2019). With regard to the full study: A later analysis indicated that the 110 or so validation repertoires were generated on the platform also employed for the 650 to 850 repertoires of the first cohort. The study aimed to test whether cataloging public T cell receptors could reveal signatures of past pathogen exposure. In addition to the first cohort of about 650 subjects, a separate validation cohort of approximately 130 different subjects was used. To predict cytomegalovirus infection status, the study brought together high-throughput TCR immunosequencing, statistical association of individual TCRs with disease status, and machine learning. General findings and caveats noted by the study authors: The authors suggested that the approach could potentially be generalized to other disease states and immunological phenotypes. All 110 or so repertoires were used to score co-occurrence in the validation cohort in a later analysis, because that analysis had no HLA typing for the cohort. Subsequent analysis determined that TCRs grouped into clusters in the first cohort also showed a tendency toward co-occurrence across the roughly 130 validation repertoires, and 94% of cluster scores exceeded 0. In vitro tests confirmed that a few of the cytomegalovirus-associated TCR beta chains recognize cytomegalovirus antigens. Across donors, most TCR sequences were observed very rarely, whereas some public TCRs were present in many individuals. The classifier was reported to diagnose cytomegalovirus status with high specificity and sensitivity in both the original and validation cohorts. The study listed over 150 TCR beta chains as associated with cytomegalovirus.

Library creation used the immunoSEQ multiplex PCR assay. Processing in the source paper ran as follows. A statistical classification framework was built for diagnosing cytomegalovirus status from the catalog of TCR beta chain sequences. TCRdb carries this immuneACCESS record with in-frame sequences only. Its versions omit some clonotypes, under half of them owing to an unresolved V gene in the studies checked, with the rest unexplained. V and J calls and clone size come straight from that table; D and trimming were deduced from the DNA. A total of some 290,000 clones appear in this sample, around 90% of them only once. The top ten hold approximately 0.95% of the sample. Trimming removed 4 bases from V and 0 bases from J, leaving 13 bases between the germline ends. The CDR3, from cysteine to phenylalanine, totals 16 residues. The kept DNA is CDR3 alone, 48 bases in frame from the first base. As encoded in the germline V gene, CDR1 is KGHSH while CDR2 is LQKENI.

On this clone: This clone's antigen is unknown. No base quality values were provided; no much bigger clone lies one nucleotide off.

Donors formed part of the validation cohort, which comprised 120 subjects and was distinct from the first cohort of 670 or so subjects. In this chain, TRBV18 is recombined with TRBJ1-3; TRBD1 could be the D gene, as 5 bases match. The sequence was collected from a man in his thirties or forties in good health and CMV-seronegative. Material for sequencing was PBMCs. Here is the DNA: TGTGCCAGCTCACTATCCCCGGGACTCTCTGGAAACACCATATATTTT. This yields the protein CASSLSPGLSGNTIYF.